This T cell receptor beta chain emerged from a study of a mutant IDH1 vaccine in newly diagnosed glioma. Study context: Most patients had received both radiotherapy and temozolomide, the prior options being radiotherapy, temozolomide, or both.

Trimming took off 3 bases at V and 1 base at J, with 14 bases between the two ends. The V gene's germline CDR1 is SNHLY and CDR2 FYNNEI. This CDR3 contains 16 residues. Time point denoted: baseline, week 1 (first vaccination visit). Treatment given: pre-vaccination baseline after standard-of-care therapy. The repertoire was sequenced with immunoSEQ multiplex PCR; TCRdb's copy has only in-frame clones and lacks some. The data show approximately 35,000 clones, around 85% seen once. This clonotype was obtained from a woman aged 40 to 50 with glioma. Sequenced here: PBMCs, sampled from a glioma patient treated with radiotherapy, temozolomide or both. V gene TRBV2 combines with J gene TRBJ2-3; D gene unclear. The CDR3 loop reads CASSEGLAGGTDTQYF. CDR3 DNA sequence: TGTGCCAGCAGTGAGGGCTTAGCCGGCGGCACAGATACGCAGTATTTT.